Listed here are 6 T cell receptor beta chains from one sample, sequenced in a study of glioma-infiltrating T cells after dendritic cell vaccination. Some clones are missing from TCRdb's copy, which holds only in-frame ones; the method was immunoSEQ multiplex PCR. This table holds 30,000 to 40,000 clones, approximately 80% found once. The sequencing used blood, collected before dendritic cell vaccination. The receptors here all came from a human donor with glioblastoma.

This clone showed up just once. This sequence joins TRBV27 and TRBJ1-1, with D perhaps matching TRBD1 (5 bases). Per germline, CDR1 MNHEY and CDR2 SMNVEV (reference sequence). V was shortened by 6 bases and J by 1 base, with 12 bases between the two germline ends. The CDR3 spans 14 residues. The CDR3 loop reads CASRPGLPNTEAFF. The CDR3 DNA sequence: TGTGCCAGCAGACCGGGACTTCCGAACACTGAAGCTTTCTTT.

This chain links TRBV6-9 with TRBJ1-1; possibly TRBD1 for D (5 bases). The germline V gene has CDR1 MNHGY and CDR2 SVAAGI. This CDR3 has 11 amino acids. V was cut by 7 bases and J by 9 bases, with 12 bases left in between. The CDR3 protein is CASTPGVKAFF. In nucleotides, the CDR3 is TGTGCCAGCACCCCGGGGGTGAAAGCTTTCTTT.

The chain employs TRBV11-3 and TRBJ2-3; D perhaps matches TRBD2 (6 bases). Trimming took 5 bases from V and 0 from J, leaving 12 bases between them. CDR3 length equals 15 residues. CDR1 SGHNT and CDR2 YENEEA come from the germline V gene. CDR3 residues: CASSGGVTSTDTQYF. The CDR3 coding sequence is TGTGCCAGCAGCGGAGGGGTTACAAGCACAGATACGCAGTATTTT.

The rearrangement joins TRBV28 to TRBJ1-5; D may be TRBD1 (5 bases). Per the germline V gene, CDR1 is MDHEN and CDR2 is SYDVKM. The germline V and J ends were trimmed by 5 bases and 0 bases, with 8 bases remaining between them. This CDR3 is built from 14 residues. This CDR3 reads CASSRGYSNQPQHF. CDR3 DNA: TGTGCCAGCAGTCGGGGGTATAGCAATCAGCCCCAGCATTTT.

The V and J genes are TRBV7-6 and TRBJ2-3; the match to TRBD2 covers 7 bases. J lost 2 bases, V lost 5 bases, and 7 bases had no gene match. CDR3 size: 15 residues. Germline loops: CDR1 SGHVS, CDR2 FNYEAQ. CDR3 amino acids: CASSRLASNTDTQYF. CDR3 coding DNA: TGTGCCAGCAGCCGACTAGCTTCCAACACAGATACGCAGTATTTT.

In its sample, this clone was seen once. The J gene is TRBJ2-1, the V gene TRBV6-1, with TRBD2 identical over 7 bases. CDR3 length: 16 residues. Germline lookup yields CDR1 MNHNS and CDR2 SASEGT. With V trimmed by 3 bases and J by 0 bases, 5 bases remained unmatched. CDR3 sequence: CASSDAGTTSYNEQFF. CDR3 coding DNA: TGTGCCAGCAGTGACGCCGGGACTACCTCCTACAATGAGCAGTTCTTC.